This T cell receptor beta chain was recovered during a study of control samples from healthy donors and cancer patients. The CDR3 runs 14 residues. V was trimmed by 0 bases and J by 8 bases, leaving 13 bases between them. Looked up from germline, CDR1 is KGHSH and CDR2 is LQKENI. Profiled with immunoSEQ multiplex PCR; TCRdb holds only in-frame clones, not every one. The sample includes about 190,000 clones, roughly nine tenths seen only once; the top ten take approximately 1.8%. What was sequenced was blood. The sequence derives from a man aged 25-45 years in good health. The genes are TRBV18 and TRBJ1-2; D may be TRBD1 (5 bases). CDR3 sequence: CASSPPGTERGYTF. CDR3 nucleotide sequence: TGTGCCAGCTCACCACCCGGGACCGAGAGAGGCTACACCTTC.